The TCR beta chain under discussion was sequenced for a study of T cells in women clearing cervical HPV infection. Study information: Cases were women with histologically confirmed HPV16-related CIN3 or worse, including 2 invasive cancers. Cases' blood sampling followed lesion detection by median roughly five months (90 to 200).

V gave up 6 bases and J gave up 9 bases; unmatched junction bases: 12. Germline V gene lookup returns CDR1 LNHDA and CDR2 SQIVND (reference sequence). The CDR3 is made up of 16 amino acids. The repertoire was sequenced with immunoSEQ multiplex PCR; TCRdb's copy has only in-frame clones and lacks some. In all, the sample yields around 39,000 clones. As to this clone: The read ends 3 residues shy of where the CDR3 ends; the end is completed using the germline J gene.

The sequence was obtained from a woman between 18 and 70 years old with a cervical HPV16 infection that either progressed to CIN3+ or cleared (not recorded which). The source material was blood buffy coat. The rearrangement uses TRBV19 and TRBJ2-1; 12 bases align to TRBD1. CDR3 sequence reads: CASRRGTGGRRGEQFF. The sequenced CDR3 bases are TGTGCCAGTAGAAGGGGGACAGGGGGCCGTAGAGGTGAG. Full variable domain (remainder filled in from reference TRBV19 and TRBJ2-1): DGGITQSPKYLFRKEGQNVTLSCEQNLNHDAMYWYRQDPGQGLRLIYYSQIVNDFQKGDIAEGYSVSREKKESFPLTVTSAQKNPTAFYLCASRRGTGGRRGEQFFGPGTRLTVL.